The sequence of this T cell receptor (beta chain) was determined in a study of blood T cell repertoires in COVID-19 (dated by TCRdb to the early 2020s). About the investigation overall: Samples covering the acute and convalescent phases of COVID-19 were provided by collaborators in the United States, Italy and Spain. The material from the prospective study consisted of cDNA or gDNA derived from T cells, B-cell-depleted T cells, or PBMCs. Deeply sampled blood TCRbeta repertoires from subjects exposed to, actively infected with, or recovered from COVID-19 were included in the dataset. The repertoires were released in a freely available public database meant as a resource for research on the immune response to SARS-CoV-2. Samples came from the ongoing ImmuneRACE study (first 160 participants) plus 1,254 subjects from 6 global collaborators. Nearly every sample came with metadata listing a de-identified subject ID, COVID-19 status, age in years and sex. Where available, HLA class I and class II types were taken from metadata supplied by the sample provider and were not determined by assay-based typing.

Participants in the prospective study were enrolled through a virtual design, were aged roughly 18 to 95 years, and lived in roughly 24 United States geographic areas. In the prospective study, cohorts were assigned on the basis of participant-reported clinical history obtained from a screening survey and a study questionnaire. ImmuneRACE Cohort 3 recovered participants were defined by two consecutive negative NP/OP PCR tests, healthcare professional clearance, or symptom resolution. In the prospective study, mobile phlebotomists collected whole blood, serum and a nasopharyngeal or oropharyngeal swab from each participant. Over a roughly two-month period, participants in the prospective study had the option of providing additional blood draws and questionnaires. Before DNA extraction, prospective study blood samples were shipped either frozen or at room temperature. TCRbeta CDR3 regions were amplified from genomic DNA by means of the immunoSEQ Assay, a bias-controlled multiplex PCR. The published analysis was carried out like this. The number of nucleated cells in each sample was estimated from the amplification of reference gene primers within the assay. To quantify the absolute abundance of each unique TCRbeta CDR3 rearrangement, sequence reads were collapsed and filtered. For each sample, productive Simpson clonality was calculated as the square root of Simpson's diversity index across productive rearrangements. TCRdb retrieved this table from immuneACCESS and kept in-frame rearrangements only. Not all clones are present; in checked studies, unresolved V genes account for under half, and no reason is known for the remainder. V, J and clone size reflect that table, while D and trimming were determined from the DNA. The sample data list 150,000 to 200,000 clones, and roughly 80% of these were observed just once. 4.4% of the sample goes to the ten largest clones.

Remarks on this clone: Its antigen is currently not known. Base qualities are not recorded, but no much larger clone differs from it by a single base.

What the research found in general, with its limitations: Clinical and demographic metadata were provided uncurated, with the amount varying by source and participant.

This TCR was sampled from a woman aged 45-60 years who had recovered from COVID-19. The material sequenced was PBMCs or T cells enriched from blood (not recorded which).

The CDR3 sequence is CASSYWGLAETQYF. In nucleotides, the sequence is TGTGCCAGCAGTTACTGGGGGCTGGCAGAGACCCAGTACTTC. The sequence is built from TRBV6-2 or TRBV6-3 and TRBJ2-5, with a weak D call of TRBD1 (6 bases match). The CDR1 and CDR2 encoded by the germline V gene are MNHEY and SVGEGT. V was cut back by 1 base and J by 4 bases, leaving a gap of 10 bases between them. The CDR3 contains 14 residues, cysteine and phenylalanine counted. Just CDR3 DNA is preserved here, 42 bases in frame from base 1.